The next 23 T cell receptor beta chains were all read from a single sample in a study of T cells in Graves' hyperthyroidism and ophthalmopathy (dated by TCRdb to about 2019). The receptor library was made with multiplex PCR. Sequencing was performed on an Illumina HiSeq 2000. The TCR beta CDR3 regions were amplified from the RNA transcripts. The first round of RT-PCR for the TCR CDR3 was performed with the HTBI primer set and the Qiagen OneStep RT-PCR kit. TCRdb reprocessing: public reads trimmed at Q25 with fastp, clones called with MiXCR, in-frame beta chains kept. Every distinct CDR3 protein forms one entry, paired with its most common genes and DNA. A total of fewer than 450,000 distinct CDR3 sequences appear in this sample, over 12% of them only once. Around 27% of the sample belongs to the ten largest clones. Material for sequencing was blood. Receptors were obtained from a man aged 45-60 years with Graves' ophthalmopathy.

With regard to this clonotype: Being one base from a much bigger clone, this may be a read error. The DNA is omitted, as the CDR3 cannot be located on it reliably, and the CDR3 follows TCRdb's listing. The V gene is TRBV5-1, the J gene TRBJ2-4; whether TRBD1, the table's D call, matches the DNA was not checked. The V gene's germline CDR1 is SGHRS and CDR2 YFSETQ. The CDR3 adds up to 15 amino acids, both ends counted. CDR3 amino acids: CASSLVGQGANIRYF.

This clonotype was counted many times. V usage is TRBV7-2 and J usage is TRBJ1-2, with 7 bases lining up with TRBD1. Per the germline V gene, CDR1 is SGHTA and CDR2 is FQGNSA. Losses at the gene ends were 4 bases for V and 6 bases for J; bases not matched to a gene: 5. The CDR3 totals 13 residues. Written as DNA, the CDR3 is TGTGCCAGCAGCTGGACAGGATCAAATGGCTACACCTTC. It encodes CASSWTGSNGYTF.

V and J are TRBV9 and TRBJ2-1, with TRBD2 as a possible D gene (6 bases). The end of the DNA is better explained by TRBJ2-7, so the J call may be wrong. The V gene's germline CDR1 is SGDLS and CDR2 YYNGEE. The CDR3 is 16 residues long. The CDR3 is CASSVAKRQTRNEQYF. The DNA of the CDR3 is TGTGCCAGCAGCGTAGCGAAGCGACAGACTAGGAATGAGCAGTACTTC.

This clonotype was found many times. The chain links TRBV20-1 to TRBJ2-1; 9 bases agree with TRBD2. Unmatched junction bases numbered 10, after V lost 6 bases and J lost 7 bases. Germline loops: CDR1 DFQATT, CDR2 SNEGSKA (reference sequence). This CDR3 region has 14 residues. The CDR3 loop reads CSAPREGRLNEQFF. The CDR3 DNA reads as TGCAGTGCACCGCGGGAGGGCCGTTTGAATGAGCAGTTCTTC.

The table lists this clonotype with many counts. The CDR3 sequence: CASSQTGRSEKLFF. As DNA, the CDR3 is TGTGCCAGCAGTCAGACAGGGAGGAGTGAAAAACTGTTTTTT. The V call is TRBV27, the J call TRBJ1-4; TRBD1 matches 7 bases. V lost 5 bases to trimming and J lost 7 bases; unmatched junction nucleotides: 7. The CDR3 runs to 14 residues. CDR1 and CDR2 (germline): MNHEY, SMNVEV (reference sequence).

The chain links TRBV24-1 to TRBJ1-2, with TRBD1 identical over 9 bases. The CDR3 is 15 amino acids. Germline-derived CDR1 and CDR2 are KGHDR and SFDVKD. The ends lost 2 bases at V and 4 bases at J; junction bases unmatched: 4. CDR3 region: CATSDYKGQGYGYTF. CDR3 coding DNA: TGTGCCACCAGTGATTACAAGGGACAGGGCTATGGCTACACCTTC.

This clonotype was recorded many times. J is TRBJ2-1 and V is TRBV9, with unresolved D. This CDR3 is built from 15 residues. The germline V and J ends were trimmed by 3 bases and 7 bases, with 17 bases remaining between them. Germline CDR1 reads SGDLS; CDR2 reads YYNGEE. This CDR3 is CASSEVPRQTNEQFF. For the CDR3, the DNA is TGTGCCAGCAGCGAAGTCCCTCGCCAAACAAATGAGCAGTTCTTC.

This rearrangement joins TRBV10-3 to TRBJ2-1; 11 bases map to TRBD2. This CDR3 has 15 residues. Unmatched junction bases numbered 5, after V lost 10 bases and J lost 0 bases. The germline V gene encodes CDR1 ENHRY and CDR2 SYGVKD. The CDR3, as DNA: TGTGCCACCGGGACTAGCGGACACTCCTACAATGAGCAGTTCTTC. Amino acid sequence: CATGTSGHSYNEQFF.

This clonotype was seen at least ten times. CDR3 sequence: CASSFVAGGPHNEQFF. CDR3 nucleotide sequence: TGTGCCAGCAGTTTTGTAGCGGGAGGGCCTCACAATGAGCAGTTCTTC. The chain links TRBV28 to TRBJ2-1, with 11 bases that match TRBD2. CDR3 size: 16 residues. The germline CDR1 and CDR2 sequences are MDHEN and SYDVKM. Losses at the gene ends were 3 bases for V and 5 bases for J; bases not matched to a gene: 6.

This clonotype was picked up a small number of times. CDR3 in amino acids: CASSQDGYNQPQHF. Here the CDR3 DNA reads TGTGCCAGCAGCCAAGATGGGTACAATCAGCCCCAGCATTTT. The chain employs TRBV7-9 and TRBJ1-5; no clear D. The V gene lost 5 bases and the J gene lost 3 bases, with 11 bases spanning the gap. The CDR3 is made up of 14 amino acids. Germline V CDR1 and CDR2: SEHNR, FQNEAQ (reference sequence).

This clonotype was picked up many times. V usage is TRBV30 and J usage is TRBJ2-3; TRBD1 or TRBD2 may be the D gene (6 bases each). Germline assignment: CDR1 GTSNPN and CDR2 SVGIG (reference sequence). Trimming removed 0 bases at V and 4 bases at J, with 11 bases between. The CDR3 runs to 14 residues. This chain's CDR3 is CAWSVGGQADTQYF. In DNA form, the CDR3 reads TGTGCCTGGAGTGTAGGGGGGCAGGCAGATACGCAGTATTTT.

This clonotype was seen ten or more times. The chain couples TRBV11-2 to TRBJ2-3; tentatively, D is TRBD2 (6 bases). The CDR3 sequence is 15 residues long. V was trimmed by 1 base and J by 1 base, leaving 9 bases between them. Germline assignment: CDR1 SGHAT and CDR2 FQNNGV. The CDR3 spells CASSLGSGRTDTQYF. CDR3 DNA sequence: TGTGCCAGCAGCTTAGGTAGCGGTCGCACAGATACGCAGTATTTT.

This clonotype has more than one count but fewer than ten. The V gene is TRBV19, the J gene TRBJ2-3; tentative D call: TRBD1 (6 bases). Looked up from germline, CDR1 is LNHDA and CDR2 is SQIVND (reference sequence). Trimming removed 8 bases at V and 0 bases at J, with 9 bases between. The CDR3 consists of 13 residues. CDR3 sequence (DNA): TGTGCCAGTGAACAGGGAAGCACAGATACGCAGTATTTT. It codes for CASEQGSTDTQYF. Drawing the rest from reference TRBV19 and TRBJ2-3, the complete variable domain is DGGITQSPKYLFRKEGQNVTLSCEQNLNHDAMYWYRQDPGQGLRLIYYSQIVNDFQKGDIAEGYSVSREKKESFPLTVTSAQKNPTAFYLCASEQGSTDTQYFGPGTRLTVL.

The CDR3 DNA follows: TGTGCCAGCAGCGTAGCAGGGGCCGACTATGGCTACACCTTC. Its protein product is CASSVAGADYGYTF. The chain couples TRBV9 to TRBJ1-2; a possible D gene is TRBD1 (6 bases). The germline CDR1 and CDR2 sequences are SGDLS and YYNGEE. The germline V and J ends were trimmed by 0 bases and 3 bases, with 9 bases remaining between them. The CDR3 has 14 amino acids.

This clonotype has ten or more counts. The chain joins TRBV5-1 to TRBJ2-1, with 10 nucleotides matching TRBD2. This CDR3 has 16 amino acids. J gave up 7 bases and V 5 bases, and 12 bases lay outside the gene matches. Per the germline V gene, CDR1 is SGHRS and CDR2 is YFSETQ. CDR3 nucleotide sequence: TGCGCCAGCAGGGCCGGGACTAGCGCCGTCTCAAATGAGCAGTTCTTC. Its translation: CASRAGTSAVSNEQFF.

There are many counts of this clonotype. CDR3 in DNA: TGCAGTGCTAGAGCGGGAGGTTCGGGCACAGATACGCAGTATTTT. This sequence encodes CSARAGGSGTDTQYF. The V and J genes are TRBV20-1 and TRBJ2-3; 7 bases line up with TRBD2. Germline V gene lookup returns CDR1 DFQATT and CDR2 SNEGSKA (reference sequence). V dropped 1 base and J dropped 1; count of bases not matched to a gene: 5. CDR3 size: 15 residues.

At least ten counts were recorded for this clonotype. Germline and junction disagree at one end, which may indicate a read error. CDR3 protein: CASSLSLGTSGRAIHF. In DNA, the CDR3 is TGTGCCAGCAGTTTATCCTTGGGGACTAGCGGGAGGGCCATACACTTC. The V call is TRBV28, the J call TRBJ2-5, with TRBD2 matching 16 bases. The CDR3 is made up of 16 amino acids. CDR1 is MDHEN, CDR2 SYDVKM, per germline.

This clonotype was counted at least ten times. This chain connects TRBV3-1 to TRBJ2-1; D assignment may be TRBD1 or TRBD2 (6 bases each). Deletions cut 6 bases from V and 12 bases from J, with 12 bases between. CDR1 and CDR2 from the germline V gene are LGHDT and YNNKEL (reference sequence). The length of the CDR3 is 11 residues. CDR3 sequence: CASREGGMQFF. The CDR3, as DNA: TGTGCCAGCAGGGAGGGGGGAATGCAGTTCTTC.

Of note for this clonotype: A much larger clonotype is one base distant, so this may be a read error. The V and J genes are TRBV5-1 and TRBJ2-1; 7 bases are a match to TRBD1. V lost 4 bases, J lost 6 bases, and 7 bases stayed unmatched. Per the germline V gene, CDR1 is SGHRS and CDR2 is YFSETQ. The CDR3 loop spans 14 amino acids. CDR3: CASSQGGRGNEQFF. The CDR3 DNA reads TGCGCCAGCAGCCAAGGGGGCAGGGGCAATGAGCAGTTCTTC.

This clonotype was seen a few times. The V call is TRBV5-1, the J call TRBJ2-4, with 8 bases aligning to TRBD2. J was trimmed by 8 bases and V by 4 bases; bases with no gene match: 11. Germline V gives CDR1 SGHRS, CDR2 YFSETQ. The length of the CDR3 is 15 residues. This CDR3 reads CASSRGGGSEDIQYF. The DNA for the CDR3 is TGCGCCAGCAGCCGGGGGGGCGGCAGCGAGGACATTCAGTACTTC.

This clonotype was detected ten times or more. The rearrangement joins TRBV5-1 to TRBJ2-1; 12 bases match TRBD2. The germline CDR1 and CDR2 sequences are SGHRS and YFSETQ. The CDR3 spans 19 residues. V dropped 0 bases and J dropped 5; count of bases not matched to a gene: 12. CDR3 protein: CASSLEAVLAGGPHNEQFF. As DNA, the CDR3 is TGCGCCAGCAGCTTGGAAGCAGTTCTAGCGGGAGGGCCTCACAATGAGCAGTTCTTC.

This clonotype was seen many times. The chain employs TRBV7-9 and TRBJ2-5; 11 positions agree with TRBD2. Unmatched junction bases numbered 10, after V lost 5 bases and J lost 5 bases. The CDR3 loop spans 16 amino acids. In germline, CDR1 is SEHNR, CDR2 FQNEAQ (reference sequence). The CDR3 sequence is CASSPLTSGIGETQYF. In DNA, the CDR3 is TGTGCCAGCAGCCCCTTGACTAGCGGGATTGGGGAGACCCAGTACTTC.

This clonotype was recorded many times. CDR3 sequence reads: CASSLSDSTQHF. CDR3 sequence (DNA): TGTGCCAGCTCACTCTCGGACAGTACCCAGCATTTT. The chain couples TRBV18 to TRBJ1-5; D is perhaps TRBD1 (6 bases). V was shortened by 4 bases and J by 11 bases, with 12 bases between the two germline ends. Germline V gives CDR1 KGHSH, CDR2 LQKENI. The CDR3 is made up of 12 amino acids.